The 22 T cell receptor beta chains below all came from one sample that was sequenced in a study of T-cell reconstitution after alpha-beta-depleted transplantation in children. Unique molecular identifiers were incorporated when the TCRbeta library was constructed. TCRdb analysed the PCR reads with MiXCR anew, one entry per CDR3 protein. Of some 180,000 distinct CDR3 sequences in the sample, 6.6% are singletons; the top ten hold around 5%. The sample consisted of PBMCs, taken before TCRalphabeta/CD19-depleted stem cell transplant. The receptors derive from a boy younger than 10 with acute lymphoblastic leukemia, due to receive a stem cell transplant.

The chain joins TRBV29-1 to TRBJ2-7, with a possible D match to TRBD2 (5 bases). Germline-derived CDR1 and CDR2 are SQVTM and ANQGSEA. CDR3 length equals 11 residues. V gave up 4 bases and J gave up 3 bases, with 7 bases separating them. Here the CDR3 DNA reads TGCAGCGTTGCTGAGGGCTACGAGCAGTACTTC. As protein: CSVAEGYEQYF.

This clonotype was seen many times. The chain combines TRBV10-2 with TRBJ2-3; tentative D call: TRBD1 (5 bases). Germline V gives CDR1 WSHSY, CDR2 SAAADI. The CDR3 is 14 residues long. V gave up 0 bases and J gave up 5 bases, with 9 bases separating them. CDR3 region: CASSESPGIDTQYF. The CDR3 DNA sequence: TGCGCCAGCAGTGAGTCGCCAGGGATAGATACGCAGTATTTT.

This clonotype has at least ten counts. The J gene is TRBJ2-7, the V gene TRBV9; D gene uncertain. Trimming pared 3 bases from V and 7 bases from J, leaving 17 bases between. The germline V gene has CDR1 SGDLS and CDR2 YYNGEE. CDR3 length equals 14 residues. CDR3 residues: CASSESGPAKEQYF. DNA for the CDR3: TGTGCCAGCAGCGAGTCCGGACCGGCTAAAGAGCAGTACTTC.

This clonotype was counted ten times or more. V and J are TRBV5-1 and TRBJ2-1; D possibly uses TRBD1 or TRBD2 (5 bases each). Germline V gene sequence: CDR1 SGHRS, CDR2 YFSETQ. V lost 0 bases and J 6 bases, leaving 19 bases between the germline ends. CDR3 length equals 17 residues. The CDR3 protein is CASSLAAMGLALNEQFF. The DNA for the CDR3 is TGCGCCAGCAGCTTGGCCGCCATGGGGCTAGCCCTCAATGAGCAGTTCTTC.

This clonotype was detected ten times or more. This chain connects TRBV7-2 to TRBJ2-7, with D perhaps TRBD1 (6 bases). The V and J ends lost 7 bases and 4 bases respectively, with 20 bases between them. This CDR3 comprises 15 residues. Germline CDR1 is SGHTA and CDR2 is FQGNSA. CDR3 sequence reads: CASKPVGQRPYEQYF. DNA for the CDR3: TGTGCCAGCAAGCCCGTCGGACAGAGGCCTTACGAGCAGTACTTC.

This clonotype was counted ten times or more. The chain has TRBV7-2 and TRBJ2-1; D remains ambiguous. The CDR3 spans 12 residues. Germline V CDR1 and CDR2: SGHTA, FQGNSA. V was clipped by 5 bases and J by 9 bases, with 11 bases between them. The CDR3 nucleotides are TGTGCCAGCAGCCCCTCAACTGGTGAGCAGTTCTTC. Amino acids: CASSPSTGEQFF.

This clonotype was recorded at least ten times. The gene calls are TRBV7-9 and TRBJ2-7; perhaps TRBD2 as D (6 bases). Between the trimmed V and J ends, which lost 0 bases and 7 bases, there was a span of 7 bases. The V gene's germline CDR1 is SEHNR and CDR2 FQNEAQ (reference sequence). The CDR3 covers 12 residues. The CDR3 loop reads CASSLAEGEQYF. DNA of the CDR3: TGTGCCAGCAGCTTAGCGGAGGGGGAGCAGTACTTC.

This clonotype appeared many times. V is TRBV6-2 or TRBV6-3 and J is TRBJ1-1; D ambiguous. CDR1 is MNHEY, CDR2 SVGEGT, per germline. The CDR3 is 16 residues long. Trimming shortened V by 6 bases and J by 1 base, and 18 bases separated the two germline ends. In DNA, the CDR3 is TGTGCCAGCAGACCCATCTCGGGGAGGTGGAACACTGAAGCTTTCTTT. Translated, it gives CASRPISGRWNTEAFF.

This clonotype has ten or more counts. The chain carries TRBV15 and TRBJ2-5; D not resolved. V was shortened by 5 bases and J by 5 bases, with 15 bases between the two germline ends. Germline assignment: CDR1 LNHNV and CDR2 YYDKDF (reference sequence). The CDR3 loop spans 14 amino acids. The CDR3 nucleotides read TGTGCCACCAGCGCCTCGAATATGATGGAGACCCAGTACTTC. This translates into CATSASNMMETQYF. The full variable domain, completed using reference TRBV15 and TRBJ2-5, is DAMVIQNPRYQVTQFGKPVTLSCSQTLNHNVMYWYQQKSSQAPKLLFHYYDKDFNNEADTPDNFQSRRPNTSFCFLDIRSPGLGDTAMYLCATSASNMMETQYFGPGTRLLVL.

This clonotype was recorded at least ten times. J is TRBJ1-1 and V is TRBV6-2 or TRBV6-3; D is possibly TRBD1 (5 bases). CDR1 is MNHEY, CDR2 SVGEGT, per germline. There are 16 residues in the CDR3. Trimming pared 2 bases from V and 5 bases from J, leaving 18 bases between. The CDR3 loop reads CASSYTLREKATEAFF. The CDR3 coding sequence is TGTGCCAGCAGTTACACCCTCAGGGAGAAGGCGACTGAAGCTTTCTTT.

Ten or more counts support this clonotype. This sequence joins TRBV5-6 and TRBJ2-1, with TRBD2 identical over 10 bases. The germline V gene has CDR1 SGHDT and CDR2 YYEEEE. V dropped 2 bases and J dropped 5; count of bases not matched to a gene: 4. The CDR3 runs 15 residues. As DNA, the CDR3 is TGTGCCAGCAGCTTCACTAGCGGGACACACAATGAGCAGTTCTTC. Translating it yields CASSFTSGTHNEQFF.

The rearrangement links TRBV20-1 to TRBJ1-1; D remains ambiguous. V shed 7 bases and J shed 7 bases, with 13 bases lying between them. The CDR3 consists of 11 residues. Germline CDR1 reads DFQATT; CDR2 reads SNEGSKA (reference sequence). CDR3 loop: CSVSPGSEAFF. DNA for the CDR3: TGCAGTGTCTCGCCGGGAAGTGAAGCTTTCTTT.

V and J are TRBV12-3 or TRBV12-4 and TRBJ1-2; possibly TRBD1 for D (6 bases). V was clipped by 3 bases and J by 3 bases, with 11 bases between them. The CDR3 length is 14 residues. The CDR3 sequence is CASSFPGADYGYTF. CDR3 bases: TGTGCCAGCAGTTTCCCAGGGGCTGACTATGGCTACACCTTC.

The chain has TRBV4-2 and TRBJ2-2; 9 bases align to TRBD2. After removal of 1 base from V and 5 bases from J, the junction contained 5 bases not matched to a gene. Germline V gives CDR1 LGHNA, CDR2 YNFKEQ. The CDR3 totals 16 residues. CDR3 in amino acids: CASSQGQLAGTGELFF. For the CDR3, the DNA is TGTGCCAGCAGCCAAGGCCAACTAGCGGGTACCGGGGAGCTGTTTTTT.

The CDR3 DNA is TGTGCCAGCTGCGGGACAGGCACAGGGGAGCAGTACTTC. Translated, it gives CASCGTGTGEQYF. The gene calls are TRBV6-2 or TRBV6-3 and TRBJ2-7; 8 positions match TRBD1. The V and J ends lost 8 bases and 7 bases, in that order; junction bases with no gene match: 10. The CDR3 length is 13 residues. Germline CDR1 reads MNHEY; CDR2 reads SVGEGT.

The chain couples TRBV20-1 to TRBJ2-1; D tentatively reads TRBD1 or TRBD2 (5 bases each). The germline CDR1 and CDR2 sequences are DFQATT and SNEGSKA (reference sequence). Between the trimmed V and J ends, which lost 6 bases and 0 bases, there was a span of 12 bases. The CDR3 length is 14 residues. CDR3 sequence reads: CSAGVGDSYNEQFF. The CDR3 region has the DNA TGCAGTGCGGGGGTGGGGGACTCCTACAATGAGCAGTTCTTC.

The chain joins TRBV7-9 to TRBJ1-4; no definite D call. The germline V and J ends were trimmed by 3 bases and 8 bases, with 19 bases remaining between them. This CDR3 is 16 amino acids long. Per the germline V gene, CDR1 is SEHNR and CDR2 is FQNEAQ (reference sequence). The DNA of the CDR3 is TGTGCCAGCAGCTTCCCTACCCCGGGCGTGAGGGAAAAACTGTTTTTT. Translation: CASSFPTPGVREKLFF.

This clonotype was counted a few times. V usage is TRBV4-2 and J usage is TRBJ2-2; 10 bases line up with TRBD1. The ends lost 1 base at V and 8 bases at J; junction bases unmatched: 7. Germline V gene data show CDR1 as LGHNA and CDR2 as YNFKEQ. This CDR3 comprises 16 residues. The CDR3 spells CASSQGGDRGLGELFF. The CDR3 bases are TGTGCCAGCAGCCAAGGGGGAGACAGGGGGCTTGGGGAGCTGTTTTTT.

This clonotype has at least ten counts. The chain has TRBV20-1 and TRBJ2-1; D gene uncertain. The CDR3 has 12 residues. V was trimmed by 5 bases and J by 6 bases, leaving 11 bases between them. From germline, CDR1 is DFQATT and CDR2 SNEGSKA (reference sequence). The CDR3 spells CSAHSGFNEQFF. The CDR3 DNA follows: TGCAGTGCTCACTCGGGCTTCAATGAGCAGTTCTTC.

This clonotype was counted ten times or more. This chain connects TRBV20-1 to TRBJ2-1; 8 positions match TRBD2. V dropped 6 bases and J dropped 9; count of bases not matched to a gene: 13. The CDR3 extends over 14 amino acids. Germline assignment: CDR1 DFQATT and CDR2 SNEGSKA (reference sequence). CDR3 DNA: TGCAGTGCGCTACCGGGACTAGATGGAAGTGAGCAGTTCTTC. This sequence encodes CSALPGLDGSEQFF.

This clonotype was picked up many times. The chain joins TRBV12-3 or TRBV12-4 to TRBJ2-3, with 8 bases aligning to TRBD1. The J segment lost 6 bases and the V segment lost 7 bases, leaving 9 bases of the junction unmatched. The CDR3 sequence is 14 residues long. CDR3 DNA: TGTGCCAGCACTCTCCAGGGGGCTGAGGATACGCAGTATTTT. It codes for CASTLQGAEDTQYF.

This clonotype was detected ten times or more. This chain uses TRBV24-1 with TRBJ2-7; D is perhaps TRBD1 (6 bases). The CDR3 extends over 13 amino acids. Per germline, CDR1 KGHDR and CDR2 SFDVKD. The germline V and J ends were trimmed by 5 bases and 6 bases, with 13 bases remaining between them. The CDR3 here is CATSASAQGEQYF. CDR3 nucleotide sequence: TGTGCCACCAGTGCCTCGGCACAGGGCGAGCAGTACTTC.